This TCR beta chain is from a study of control samples from healthy donors and cancer patients. TCRdb's copy holds only in-frame clones and misses some; the assay was immunoSEQ multiplex PCR. The sample has approximately 41,000 clones, 94% seen once; the top ten hold roughly a quarter. The CDR3 consists of 16 residues. V gave up 3 bases and J gave up 3 bases, with 17 bases separating them. In germline, CDR1 is MNHEY, CDR2 SMNVEV (reference sequence). The TCR was taken from a man aged 55 to 70 in good health. The J gene is TRBJ1-2, the V gene TRBV27; perhaps TRBD1 as D (5 bases). The sample comprised blood. Here the CDR3 reads CASSFYWGGRDYGYTF. The CDR3 DNA follows: TGTGCCAGCAGTTTTTATTGGGGAGGCAGGGACTATGGCTACACCTTC.